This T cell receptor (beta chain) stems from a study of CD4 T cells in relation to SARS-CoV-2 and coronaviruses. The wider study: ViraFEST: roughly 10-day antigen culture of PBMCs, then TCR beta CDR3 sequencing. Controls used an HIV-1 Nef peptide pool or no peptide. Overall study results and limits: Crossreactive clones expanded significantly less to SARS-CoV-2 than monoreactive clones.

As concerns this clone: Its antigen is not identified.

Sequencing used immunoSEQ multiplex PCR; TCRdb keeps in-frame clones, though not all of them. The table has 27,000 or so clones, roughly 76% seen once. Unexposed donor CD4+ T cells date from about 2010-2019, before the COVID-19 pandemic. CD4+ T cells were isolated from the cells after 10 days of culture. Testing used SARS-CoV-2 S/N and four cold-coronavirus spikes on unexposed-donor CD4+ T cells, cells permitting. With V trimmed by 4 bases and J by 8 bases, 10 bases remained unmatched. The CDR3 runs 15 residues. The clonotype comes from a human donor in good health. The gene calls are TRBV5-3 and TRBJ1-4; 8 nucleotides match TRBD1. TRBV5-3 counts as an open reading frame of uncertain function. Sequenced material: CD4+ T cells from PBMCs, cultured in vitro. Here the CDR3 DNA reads TGTGCCAGAAGCCCACGACAGGGGCTGGGCGAAAAACTGTTTTTT. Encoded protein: CARSPRQGLGEKLFF.